The clone carrying this T cell receptor beta chain was detected only a few times. V gave up 3 bases and J gave up 5 bases, with 14 bases separating them. Germline assignment: CDR1 MNHNS and CDR2 SASEGT. The CDR3 runs to 14 residues. Study processing details: Amplified reference gene primers provided the basis for estimating nucleated cell counts. Libraries were prepared by immunoSEQ multiplex PCR; TCRdb keeps only in-frame clonotypes and omits some of them. D and trimming come from the DNA, and the V and J calls and clone size come from that table. The sample has around 150,000 clones, around 80% seen once. This entry comes from a study of blood T cell repertoires in COVID-19. Study overall: Spain, Italy and the United States supplied samples that represented acute and convalescent COVID-19. PBMCs, B-cell-depleted T cells, or T cells provided the cDNA or gDNA that made up the material.

The TCR sequence derives from a woman older than 75 with active or convalescent COVID-19. This sequence joins TRBV6-1 and TRBJ2-7; no clear D. The sequencing sample was made of peripheral blood. CDR3 amino acids: CASSDRQVGNEQYF. The CDR3 DNA follows: TGTGCCAGCAGTGATCGTCAGGTTGGCAACGAGCAGTACTTC.